Sequencing of this T cell receptor (beta chain) was carried out in a study of blood T cell repertoires in COVID-19. Germline V gene data show CDR1 as MNHEY and CDR2 as SMNVEV (reference sequence). Trimming at V came to 5 bases and at J to 10 bases, leaving 10 bases not matched to a gene. CDR3 length equals 14 residues. Per the original data handling: Reference gene primer amplification in the assay estimated nucleated cell counts. Using immunoSEQ multiplex PCR, the repertoire was profiled, and TCRdb retains in-frame clones only, with some absent. V, J and clone size reflect that table, while D and trimming were determined from the DNA. The sample comprises hundreds of thousands of clones, roughly 85% of which are singletons, and 1.5% to 2% rests with the top ten. Participant-reported clinical history was the basis for cohort assignment. Shortly before study entry, within 2 weeks, exposed participants had met a COVID-19 case.

The origin of this receptor is a woman under 40 who had been exposed to COVID-19. This chain connects TRBV27 to TRBJ1-2; TRBD1 aligns across 10 bases. Specimen: PBMCs or T cells enriched from blood (not recorded which). CDR3 DNA: TGTGCCAGCAGTCGGAAGGGGACAGGGGTATCCTACACCTTC. This translates into CASSRKGTGVSYTF.